These 3 T cell receptor beta chains were all obtained from the same sample, sequenced in a study of cytomegalovirus exposure and HLA in healthy donors. In the PCR, 60 Vbeta and 13 Jbeta primers were used. TCRdb keeps only in-frame clones here, not all; method: immunoSEQ multiplex PCR. The table has fewer than 120,000 clones, approximately 80% seen once; the top ten hold less than 7.5%. Material for sequencing was PBMCs. These receptors came from a man aged 30 to 45 in good health and CMV-seropositive.

The rearrangement joins TRBV5-1 to TRBJ2-1; TRBD1 matches 10 bases. This CDR3 contains 15 residues. Germline-derived CDR1 and CDR2 are SGHRS and YFSETQ. V lost 4 bases, J lost 7 bases, and 8 bases stayed unmatched. CDR3 amino acids: CASSRPGQGRNEQFF. In DNA, the CDR3 is TGCGCCAGCAGCAGACCGGGACAGGGGAGAAATGAGCAGTTCTTC.

This clone appeared a few times. The CDR3 coding sequence is TGTGCCAGCAGCATTCAGGGTTCCCGTGGCTACACCTTC. It encodes CASSIQGSRGYTF. The rearrangement links TRBV2 to TRBJ1-2; perhaps TRBD1 as D (5 bases). CDR1 is SNHLY, CDR2 FYNNEI, per germline. Trimming took off 6 bases at V and 7 bases at J, with 15 bases between the two ends. CDR3 size: 13 residues.

The gene calls are TRBV25-1 and TRBJ2-5; 12 nucleotides align to TRBD2. The DNA end is a closer match to TRBJ2-7, so the J assignment may be wrong. The CDR3 consists of 17 residues. CDR1 and CDR2 from the germline V gene are MGHDK and SYGVNS. This CDR3 reads CASSEKGATSGGSEQYF. Written as DNA, the CDR3 is TGTGCCAGCAGTGAAAAAGGGGCGACTAGCGGGGGAAGCGAGCAGTACTTC.